The next 28 T cell receptor beta chains were all read from a single sample in a study of blood T cell repertoires in COVID-19. The table came from immunoSEQ multiplex PCR; TCRdb's copy has only in-frame clones and leaves some out. The sample consists of under 85,000 clones, approximately 90% of them appearing once. The material sequenced was peripheral blood. Receptors were obtained from a woman of 80 years or more with active or convalescent COVID-19.

The chain recombines TRBV29-1 with TRBJ1-1; TRBD1 matches 11 bases. The CDR3 sequence is 13 residues long. V was clipped by 6 bases and J by 5 bases; unmatched bases: 5. Looked up from germline, CDR1 is SQVTM and CDR2 is ANQGSEA. In DNA, the CDR3 is TGCAGCGTCTCGGACAGGGGGCTAACTGAAGCTTTCTTT. This translates into CSVSDRGLTEAFF.

V usage is TRBV11-3 and J usage is TRBJ1-3; D gene unclear. This CDR3 has 15 residues. CDR1 is SGHNT, CDR2 YENEEA, per germline. V was pared by 5 bases and J by 0 bases, with 11 bases between. CDR3 in DNA: TGTGCCAGCAGCCGCGGGGAGGCCTCTGGAAACACCATATATTTT. This sequence encodes CASSRGEASGNTIYF.

This clone was detected once. The chain combines TRBV27 with TRBJ2-2; 7 bases fit TRBD1. CDR1 is MNHEY, CDR2 SMNVEV, per germline (reference sequence). Trimming took 3 bases from V and 0 from J; bases not matched to a gene: 4. CDR3 size: 16 residues. The CDR3 loop is CASSLNRGSNTGELFF. Written as DNA, the CDR3 is TGTGCCAGCAGTTTGAACAGGGGATCGAACACCGGGGAGCTGTTTTTT.

V usage is TRBV18 and J usage is TRBJ2-3; D is unresolved. Germline V gene data show CDR1 as KGHSH and CDR2 as LQKENI. V was shortened by 4 bases and J by 4 bases, with 9 bases between the two germline ends. The CDR3 contains 13 residues. The CDR3 spells CASSLALADTQYF. The CDR3 region has the DNA TGTGCCAGCTCACTGGCCCTCGCAGATACGCAGTATTTT.

This chain uses TRBV11-2 with TRBJ1-1; D unclear. V lost 3 bases to trimming and J lost 8 bases, with 7 bases between them. The CDR3 sequence is 11 residues long. CDR1 and CDR2 (germline): SGHAT, FQNNGV. CDR3 sequence (DNA): TGTGCCAGCAGCTTGGAGGCCGAAGCTTTCTTT. Translating gives CASSLEAEAFF.

The chain carries TRBV19 and TRBJ1-1; D possibly corresponds to TRBD1 (5 bases). The CDR3 totals 15 residues. Looked up from germline, CDR1 is LNHDA and CDR2 is SQIVND (reference sequence). The V end lost 3 bases, the J end lost 5 bases, and 16 bases lay between the germline ends. CDR3 DNA sequence: TGTGCCAGTAGTATCCTAGGGGAAATGGGTACTGAAGCTTTCTTT. Its translation: CASSILGEMGTEAFF.

J is TRBJ1-2 and V is TRBV28, with D possibly being TRBD1 (5 bases). V was shortened by 6 bases and J by 6 bases, with 14 bases between the two germline ends. From germline, CDR1 is MDHEN and CDR2 SYDVKM. CDR3 length: 13 amino acids. CDR3 residues: CASRSQGENGYTF. Written as DNA, the CDR3 is TGTGCCAGCAGGTCCCAGGGTGAAAATGGCTACACCTTC.

This sequence joins TRBV7-2 and TRBJ1-6; TRBD1 agrees at 9 bases. CDR3 length: 15 amino acids. V shed 2 bases and J 8 bases; nucleotides not matched to a gene: 4. Germline CDR1 and CDR2: SGHTA and FQGNSA. The DNA of the CDR3 is TGTGCCAGCAGCTTAAACGGACAGGGGTATTCACCCCTCCACTTT. Amino acid sequence: CASSLNGQGYSPLHF. The variable domain in full, completed from reference TRBV7-2 and TRBJ1-6, reads GAGVSQSPSNKVTEKGKDVELRCDPISGHTALYWYRQSLGQGLEFLIYFQGNSAPDKSGLPSDRFSAERTGGSVSTLTIQRTQQEDSAVYLCASSLNGQGYSPLHFGNGTRLTVT.

This clone has just one count. This rearrangement joins TRBV12-5 to TRBJ2-3, with no clear D. V dropped 6 bases and J dropped 0 bases, with 7 bases sitting between them. Germline loops: CDR1 LGHNT, CDR2 FRNRAP. CDR3 length: 13 residues. CDR3 coding DNA: TGTGCTAGTGGCTCCGGGAGCACAGATACGCAGTATTTT. This gives the protein CASGSGSTDTQYF.

This chain joins TRBV18 and TRBJ2-7; 9 bases map to TRBD2. Trimming at V came to 0 bases and at J to 4 bases, leaving 4 bases not matched to a gene. Germline V CDR1 and CDR2: KGHSH, LQKENI. The CDR3 runs 15 residues. The CDR3 region is CASSPPGLAWYEQYF. In DNA form, the CDR3 reads TGTGCCAGCTCACCACCGGGACTAGCTTGGTACGAGCAGTACTTC.

This chain links TRBV2 with TRBJ2-7; 8 bases align to TRBD1. CDR1 is SNHLY and CDR2 is FYNNEI in the germline V gene. This CDR3 spans 12 amino acids. Unmatched junction bases numbered 4, after V lost 10 bases and J lost 2 bases. As DNA, the CDR3 is TGTGCCACAGGGGGACAGGCCTACGAGCAGTACTTC. It encodes CATGGQAYEQYF.

The chain combines TRBV27 with TRBJ1-1; 9 nucleotides line up with TRBD1. This CDR3 spans 16 amino acids. CDR1 and CDR2 (germline): MNHEY, SMNVEV (reference sequence). V lost 5 bases to trimming and J lost 5 bases; unmatched junction nucleotides: 12. CDR3 in DNA: TGTGCCAGCAGTCGCCAGCCACAGGGGGCCAGGACTGAAGCTTTCTTT. It encodes CASSRQPQGARTEAFF.

The CDR3 region has the DNA TGTGCCAGCTCACTTCAGCGGGAGGGGGCCCAGTACTTC. Translating it yields CASSLQREGAQYF. This chain uses TRBV18 with TRBJ2-5, with 10 bases aligning to TRBD2. Trimming took 4 bases from V and 9 from J; bases not matched to a gene: 5. The germline CDR1 and CDR2 sequences are KGHSH and LQKENI. This CDR3 comprises 13 residues.

The rearrangement uses TRBV7-2 and TRBJ2-3; 9 bases agree with TRBD2. This CDR3 has 13 amino acids. V gave up 5 bases and J gave up 5 bases; unmatched junction bases: 2. Germline loops: CDR1 SGHTA, CDR2 FQGNSA. Here the CDR3 DNA reads TGTGCCAGCAGCCCGCGGGGGGGAGATACGCAGTATTTT. Encoded protein: CASSPRGGDTQYF.

The CDR3 nucleotides read TGTGCCAGCAGTAAGACGGGACAGGGCGCCTACGAGCAGTACTTC. Translated: CASSKTGQGAYEQYF. This chain joins TRBV6-5 and TRBJ2-7; 9 positions match TRBD1. This CDR3 is built from 15 residues. Looked up from germline, CDR1 is MNHEY and CDR2 is SVGAGI. The V gene end was trimmed by 5 bases and the J gene end by 2 bases; junction bases not matched to a gene: 7.

The V gene is TRBV7-2, the J gene TRBJ1-5; the D is unclear. The CDR3 covers 13 residues. With 1 base removed from V and 7 bases from J, the gap between germline ends came to 8 bases. Germline lookup yields CDR1 SGHTA and CDR2 FQGNSA. The CDR3 nucleotides read TGTGCCAGCAGCTTAGTTTCGGGGCAGCCCCAGCATTTT. Its protein is CASSLVSGQPQHF.

This clone was seen only a few times. The chain joins TRBV12-3 or TRBV12-4 to TRBJ1-2, with 8 bases matching TRBD1. J lost 2 bases, V lost 10 bases, and 3 bases had no gene match. The CDR3 is 12 residues long. CDR3 residues: CATGDRNYGYTF. DNA for the CDR3: TGTGCCACGGGGGACAGGAACTATGGCTACACCTTC.

V usage is TRBV5-6 and J usage is TRBJ2-3, with 12 bases lining up with TRBD2. Germline CDR1 SGHDT, CDR2 YYEEEE. This CDR3 comprises 16 residues. The junction had 17 bases not matched to a gene; V was cut back by 4 bases and J by 14 bases. CDR3 protein: CASSIRDGGLAGRPYF. CDR3 nucleotide sequence: TGTGCCAGCAGCATCCGGGACGGAGGACTAGCGGGGCGCCCGTATTTT. Together with reference TRBV5-6 and TRBJ2-3, the CDR3 gives the full variable domain: DAGVTQSPTHLIKTRGQQVTLRCSPKSGHDTVSWYQQALGQGPQFIFQYYEEEERQRGNFPDRFSGHQFPNYSSELNVNALLLGDSALYLCASSIRDGGLAGRPYFGPGTRLTVL.

V is TRBV12-3 or TRBV12-4 and J is TRBJ2-3; D is uncertain. V was cut by 5 bases and J by 0 bases, with 3 bases left in between. The CDR3 contains 12 residues. The CDR3 DNA reads as TGTGCCAGCAGTCTGAGCACAGATACGCAGTATTTT. Its protein product is CASSLSTDTQYF.

The chain links TRBV5-1 to TRBJ1-4; no reliable D call. V lost 4 bases to trimming and J lost 0 bases, with 13 bases between them. The CDR3 spans 16 residues. Germline CDR1 is SGHRS and CDR2 is YFSETQ. The CDR3 region has the DNA TGCGCCAGCAGCAACGCCGCGTCGTCAACTAATGAAAAACTGTTTTTT. This encodes CASSNAASSTNEKLFF.

The CDR3 here is CATSDPRQGSTGELFF. The CDR3 region has the DNA TGTGCCACCAGTGATCCTCGGCAGGGAAGCACCGGGGAGCTGTTTTTT. The rearrangement joins TRBV24-1 to TRBJ2-2, with a tentative D call TRBD1 (5 bases). Germline V gene data show CDR1 as KGHDR and CDR2 as SFDVKD. The CDR3 runs to 16 residues. Trimming pared 3 bases from V and 4 bases from J, leaving 14 bases between.

The chain links TRBV5-1 to TRBJ2-1, with TRBD2 matching 9 bases. V was pared by 3 bases and J by 5 bases, with 3 bases of the junction left unmatched. Germline lookup yields CDR1 SGHRS and CDR2 YFSETQ. CDR3 length: 14 residues. The chain's CDR3 is CASSYGGRDNEQFF. The CDR3 region has the DNA TGCGCCAGCAGCTACGGCGGGAGGGACAATGAGCAGTTCTTC.

This chain joins TRBV6-5 and TRBJ2-1; 8 bases align to TRBD2. The CDR3 totals 14 residues. V was clipped by 6 bases and J by 4 bases; unmatched bases: 5. Germline V gene lookup returns CDR1 MNHEY and CDR2 SVGAGI. The CDR3 loop reads CASRSGGSYNEQFF. DNA for the CDR3: TGTGCCAGCAGGAGCGGGGGTTCTTACAATGAGCAGTTCTTC.

The chain employs TRBV19 and TRBJ1-2; 9 bases are shared with TRBD1. This CDR3 is built from 16 residues. From germline, CDR1 is LNHDA and CDR2 SQIVND (reference sequence). The V and J ends lost 6 bases and 2 bases, in that order; junction bases with no gene match: 10. The CDR3 is CASSPGQGWSNYGYTF. CDR3 nucleotides: TGTGCCAGTAGCCCGGGACAGGGATGGTCCAACTATGGCTACACCTTC.

The V call is TRBV7-2, the J call TRBJ2-7, with 13 nucleotides matching TRBD2. J lost 2 bases, V lost 5 bases, and 3 bases had no gene match. CDR3 length equals 15 residues. Germline CDR1 and CDR2: SGHTA and FQGNSA. CDR3 DNA sequence: TGTGCCAGCAGCGTCACTAGCGGGGGGGCCTACGAGCAGTACTTC. Translated: CASSVTSGGAYEQYF.

J is TRBJ2-7 and V is TRBV4-3; a possible D gene is TRBD2 (6 bases). CDR1 is LGHNA and CDR2 is YSLEER in the germline V gene. The CDR3 loop spans 17 amino acids. The V end was cut by 4 bases, the J end by 2 bases, with 21 bases between. The CDR3 protein is CASSRQYWDSGAYEQYF. CDR3 bases: TGCGCCAGCAGCCGTCAATATTGGGACTCTGGCGCCTACGAGCAGTACTTC.

The chain carries TRBV6-5 and TRBJ1-2; D possibly corresponds to TRBD1 (5 bases). Germline V gene lookup returns CDR1 MNHEY and CDR2 SVGAGI. This CDR3 comprises 13 residues. V gave up 6 bases and J gave up 2 bases, with 10 bases separating them. CDR3 in DNA: TGTGCCAGCAGCCTCAGGGTCAACTATGGCTACACCTTC. Translation: CASSLRVNYGYTF.

The table lists this clone with a count of one. V gene TRBV4-3 combines with J gene TRBJ1-5; weak D call: TRBD1 (5 bases). Germline V CDR1 and CDR2: LGHNA, YSLEER. CDR3 length equals 15 residues. V was pared by 0 bases and J by 7 bases, with 13 bases between. In nucleotides, the CDR3 is TGCGCCAGCAGCCAAGATGGCCCCGGGGGGCAGCCCCAGCATTTT. Its protein is CASSQDGPGGQPQHF.